In its sample, the clone carrying this TCR beta chain was seen many times. Its antigen is not identified. Described time point: newly diagnosed GD, antithyroid drugs for less than 3 months. TCR sequences were obtained from RNA taken from PBMCs. This sample was included in a study of regulatory T cells in long-lasting Graves disease. Study-wide points: TCR diversity in persistent Graves' patients was below that of newly diagnosed ones.

Construction of TCR beta libraries relied on iRepertoire HTBI primers and on Arm-PCR targeting CDR3 regions. One entry per CDR3 protein results from TCRdb running MiXCR on the multiplex PCR reads. The sample holds under 300,000 distinct CDR3 sequences, around 20% seen once. This CDR3 contains 17 residues. Germline V gives CDR1 DFQATT, CDR2 SNEGSKA (reference sequence). The J segment lost 3 bases and the V segment lost 0 bases, leaving 7 bases of the junction unmatched. J is TRBJ2-7 and V is TRBV20-1; 14 nucleotides agree with TRBD2. The source is a female donor with Graves disease. The sample here was peripheral blood mononuclear cells (PBMCs), taken at new diagnosis, from a patient treated with antithyroid drugs. The CDR3 region is CSAREPGTSGGIYEQYF. The DNA of the CDR3 is TGCAGTGCTAGAGAACCCGGGACTAGCGGGGGAATCTACGAGCAGTACTTC.